The 8 T cell receptor beta chains below come from one sample, sequenced in a study of blood T cell repertoires in COVID-19. The table came from immunoSEQ multiplex PCR; TCRdb's copy has only in-frame clones and leaves some out. This table has about 100,000 clones, more than 70% appearing once. Material for sequencing was peripheral blood. The receptors here all came from a man aged 35 to 55 with active or convalescent COVID-19.

The genes are TRBV5-1 and TRBJ1-1; TRBD1 might be the D (5 bases). The V gene's germline CDR1 is SGHRS and CDR2 YFSETQ. The CDR3 runs to 14 residues. Trimming stripped 0 bases from V and 3 bases from J, with 9 bases between. CDR3 DNA: TGCGCCAGCAGCTTGGGTTGGGGGGACACTGAAGCTTTCTTT. Its translation is CASSLGWGDTEAFF.

The chain carries TRBV9 and TRBJ2-7; unclear D gene. Trimming removed 0 bases from V and 4 bases from J, with 2 bases in between. Germline V lookup: CDR1 SGDLS, CDR2 YYNGEE. This CDR3 has 11 residues. The CDR3 nucleotides read TGTGCCAGCAGCGTAGCGTACGAGCAGTACTTC. It yields the protein CASSVAYEQYF.

The chain couples TRBV4-2 to TRBJ2-2; 10 bases line up with TRBD1. Germline CDR1 LGHNA, CDR2 YNFKEQ. J lost 7 bases, V lost 5 bases, and 4 bases had no gene match. The CDR3 totals 14 residues. CDR3 coding DNA: TGTGCCAGCAGCTGGACAGGGGGGGGCGGGGAGCTGTTTTTT. Its translation is CASSWTGGGGELFF.

This chain links TRBV7-2 with TRBJ2-1, with 7 nucleotides matching TRBD2. The junction had 8 bases not matched to a gene; V was cut back by 5 bases and J by 7 bases. Germline V gene sequence: CDR1 SGHTA, CDR2 FQGNSA. The CDR3 covers 14 residues. CDR3 sequence reads: CASSPGLVLNEQFF. CDR3 nucleotides: TGTGCCAGCAGCCCCGGACTAGTTCTTAATGAGCAGTTCTTC.

J is TRBJ2-7 and V is TRBV9; perhaps TRBD2 as D (6 bases). V dropped 0 bases and J dropped 6 bases, with 13 bases sitting between them. The CDR3 is 14 residues long. Germline-derived CDR1 and CDR2 are SGDLS and YYNGEE. The CDR3 sequence is CASSVDTGVGEQYF. Here the CDR3 DNA reads TGTGCCAGCAGCGTAGATACGGGAGTTGGCGAGCAGTACTTC.

The J gene is TRBJ2-2, the V gene TRBV18, with TRBD1 matching over 7 bases. The germline V gene has CDR1 KGHSH and CDR2 LQKENI. The V gene end was trimmed by 1 base and the J gene end by 0 bases; junction bases not matched to a gene: 2. The CDR3 has 16 amino acids. CDR3 nucleotides: TGTGCCAGCTCACCACGGGACAGAGCGAACACCGGGGAGCTGTTTTTT. Protein sequence: CASSPRDRANTGELFF.

The chain is built from TRBV4-1 and TRBJ2-2; 9 positions agree with TRBD1. The CDR3 has 15 amino acids. With V trimmed by 7 bases and J by 4 bases, 7 bases remained unmatched. Germline V gives CDR1 MGHRA, CDR2 YSYEKL. The CDR3 sequence is CASTYGQGSTGELFF. The CDR3 bases are TGCGCCAGCACCTACGGACAGGGGAGCACCGGGGAGCTGTTTTTT.

The chain is built from TRBV19 and TRBJ1-1; 7 positions match TRBD1. Germline V gene data show CDR1 as LNHDA and CDR2 as SQIVND (reference sequence). CDR3 length: 14 amino acids. The ends lost 3 bases at V and 2 bases at J; junction bases unmatched: 3. CDR3 in amino acids: CASSMTGSNTEAFF. The CDR3 DNA reads as TGTGCCAGTAGTATGACAGGGAGTAACACTGAAGCTTTCTTT.